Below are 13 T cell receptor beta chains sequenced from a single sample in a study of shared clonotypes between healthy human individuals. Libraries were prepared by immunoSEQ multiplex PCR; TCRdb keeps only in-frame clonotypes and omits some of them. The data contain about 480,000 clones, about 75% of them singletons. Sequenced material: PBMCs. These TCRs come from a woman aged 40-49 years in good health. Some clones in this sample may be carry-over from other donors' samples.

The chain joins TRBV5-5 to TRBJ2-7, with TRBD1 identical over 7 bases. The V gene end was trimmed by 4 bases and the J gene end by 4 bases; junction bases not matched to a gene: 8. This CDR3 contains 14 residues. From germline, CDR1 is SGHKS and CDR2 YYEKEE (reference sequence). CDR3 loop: CASSTTGTDYEQYF. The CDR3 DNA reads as TGTGCCAGCAGCACCACCGGGACAGATTACGAGCAGTACTTC.

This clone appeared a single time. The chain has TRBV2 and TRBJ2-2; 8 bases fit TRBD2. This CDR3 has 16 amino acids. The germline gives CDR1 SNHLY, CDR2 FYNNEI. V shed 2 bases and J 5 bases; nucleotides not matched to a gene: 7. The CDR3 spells CASSEMSSGHTGELFF. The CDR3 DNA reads TGTGCCAGCAGTGAAATGTCTAGCGGGCATACCGGGGAGCTGTTTTTT.

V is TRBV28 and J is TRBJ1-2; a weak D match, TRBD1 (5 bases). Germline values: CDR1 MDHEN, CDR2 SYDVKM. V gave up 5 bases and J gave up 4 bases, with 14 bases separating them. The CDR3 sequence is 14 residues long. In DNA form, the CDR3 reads TGTGCCAGCAGTACACCCGACAGAACCTATGGCTACACCTTC. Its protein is CASSTPDRTYGYTF.

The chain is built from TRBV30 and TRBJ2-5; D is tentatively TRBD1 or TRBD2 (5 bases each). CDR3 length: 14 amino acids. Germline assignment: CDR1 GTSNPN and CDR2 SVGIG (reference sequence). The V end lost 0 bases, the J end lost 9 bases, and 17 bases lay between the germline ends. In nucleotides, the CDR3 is TGTGCCTGGAGTGTACTAGGGGATTCCGGGTCCCAGTACTTC. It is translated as CAWSVLGDSGSQYF.

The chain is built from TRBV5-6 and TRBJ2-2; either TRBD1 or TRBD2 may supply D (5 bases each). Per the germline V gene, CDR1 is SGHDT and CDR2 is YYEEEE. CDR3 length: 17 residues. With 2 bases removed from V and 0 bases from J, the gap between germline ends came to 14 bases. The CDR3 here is CASSFYGDLANTGELFF. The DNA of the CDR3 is TGTGCCAGCAGCTTTTACGGGGACCTAGCGAACACCGGGGAGCTGTTTTTT.

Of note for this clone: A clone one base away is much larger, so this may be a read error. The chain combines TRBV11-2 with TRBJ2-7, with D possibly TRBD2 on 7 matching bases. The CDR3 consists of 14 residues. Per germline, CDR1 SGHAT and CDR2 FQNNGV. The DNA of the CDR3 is TGTGCCGGCAGCTTAGGGGGGGGCCTCTACGAGCAGTACTTC. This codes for CAGSLGGGLYEQYF.

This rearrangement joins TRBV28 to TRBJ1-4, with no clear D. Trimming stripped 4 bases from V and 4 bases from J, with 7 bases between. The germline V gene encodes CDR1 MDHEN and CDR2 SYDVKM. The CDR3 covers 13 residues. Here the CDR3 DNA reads TGTGCCAGCAGTTCAAGCCATAATGAAAAACTGTTTTTT. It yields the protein CASSSSHNEKLFF.

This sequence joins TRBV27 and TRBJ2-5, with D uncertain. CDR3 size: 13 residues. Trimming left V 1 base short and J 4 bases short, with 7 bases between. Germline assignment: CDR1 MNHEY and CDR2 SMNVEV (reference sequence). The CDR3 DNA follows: TGTGCCAGCAGTTTATGGGAACGAGAGACCCAGTACTTC. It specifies CASSLWERETQYF.

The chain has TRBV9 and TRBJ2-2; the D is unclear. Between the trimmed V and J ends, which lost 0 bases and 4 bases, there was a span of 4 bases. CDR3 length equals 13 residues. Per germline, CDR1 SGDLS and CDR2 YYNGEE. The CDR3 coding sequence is TGTGCCAGCAGCGTAGTGCGCACCGGGGAGCTGTTTTTT. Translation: CASSVVRTGELFF.

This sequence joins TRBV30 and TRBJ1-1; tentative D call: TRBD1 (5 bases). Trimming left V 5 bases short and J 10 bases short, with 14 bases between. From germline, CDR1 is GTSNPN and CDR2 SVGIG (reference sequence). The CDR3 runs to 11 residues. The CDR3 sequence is CAWAGRARAFF. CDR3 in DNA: TGTGCCTGGGCAGGGAGGGCGAGAGCTTTCTTT. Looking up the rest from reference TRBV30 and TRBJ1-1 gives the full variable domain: SQTIHQWPATLVQPVGSPLSLECTVEGTSNPNLYWYRQAAGRGLQLLFYSVGIGQISSEVPQNLSASRPQDRQFILSSKKLLLSDSGFYLCAWAGRARAFFGQGTRLTVV.

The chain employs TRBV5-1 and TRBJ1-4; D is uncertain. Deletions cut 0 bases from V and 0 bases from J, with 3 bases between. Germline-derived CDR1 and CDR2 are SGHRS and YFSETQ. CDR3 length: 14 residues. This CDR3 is CASSLGTTNEKLFF. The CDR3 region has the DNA TGCGCCAGCAGCTTGGGCACAACTAATGAAAAACTGTTTTTT.

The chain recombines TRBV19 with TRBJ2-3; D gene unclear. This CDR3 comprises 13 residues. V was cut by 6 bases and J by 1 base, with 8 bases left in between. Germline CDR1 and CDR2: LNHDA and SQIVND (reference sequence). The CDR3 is CASRPYGTDTQYF. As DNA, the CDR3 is TGTGCCAGTAGGCCCTATGGCACAGATACGCAGTATTTT.

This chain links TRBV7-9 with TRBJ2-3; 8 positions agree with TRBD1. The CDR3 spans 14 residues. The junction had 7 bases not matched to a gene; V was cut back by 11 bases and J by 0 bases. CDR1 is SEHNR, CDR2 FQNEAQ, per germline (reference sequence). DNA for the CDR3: TGTGCCGCCATAGGGGACAGGAGCACAGATACGCAGTATTTT. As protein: CAAIGDRSTDTQYF.